The 9 T cell receptor beta chains given below trace back to one sample, sequenced in a study of control samples from healthy donors and cancer patients. The table came from immunoSEQ multiplex PCR; TCRdb's copy has only in-frame clones and leaves some out. This sample has 100,000 to 150,000 clones; roughly 92% occur once, and the top ten carry less than 7%. The source material was blood. These receptor sequences come from a man between 18 and 35 years old in good health.

The J gene is TRBJ2-3, the V gene TRBV18, with D possibly being TRBD2 (6 bases). The CDR3 is 12 amino acids. Trimming stripped 4 bases from V and 8 bases from J, with 10 bases between. Germline CDR1 is KGHSH and CDR2 is LQKENI. CDR3 protein: CASSRDSSTQYF. In DNA form, the CDR3 reads TGTGCCAGCTCACGGGACTCCTCTACGCAGTATTTT.

The chain combines TRBV19 with TRBJ2-3, with D perhaps matching TRBD2 (6 bases). Trimming cost V 6 bases and J 8 bases, with 15 bases left between them. The CDR3 sequence is 13 residues long. Per germline, CDR1 LNHDA and CDR2 SQIVND (reference sequence). The CDR3 is CASSPASTSTQYF. CDR3 nucleotides: TGTGCCAGTAGCCCAGCTTCGACTAGTACGCAGTATTTT.

V usage is TRBV7-3 and J usage is TRBJ2-1, with TRBD1 identical over 10 bases. This CDR3 has 15 amino acids. The V and J ends lost 5 bases and 7 bases, in that order; junction bases with no gene match: 8. Germline V CDR1 and CDR2: SGHTA, FQGTGA. In nucleotides, the CDR3 is TGTGCCAGCAGCGAGGCGGGACAGGGGTCGAATGAGCAGTTCTTC. Translating it yields CASSEAGQGSNEQFF.

This chain uses TRBV2 with TRBJ1-5; 8 bases agree with TRBD1. V gave up 8 bases and J gave up 4 bases; unmatched junction bases: 1. CDR1 and CDR2 (germline): SNHLY, FYNNEI. This CDR3 spans 12 amino acids. The CDR3 spells CASDRGNQPQHF. CDR3 DNA: TGTGCCAGCGACAGGGGAAATCAGCCCCAGCATTTT. The complete variable domain, with remaining parts taken from reference TRBV2 and TRBJ1-5, reads EPEVTQTPSHQVTQMGQEVILRCVPISNHLYFYWYRQILGQKVEFLVSFYNNEISEKSEIFDDQFSVERPDGSNFTLKIRSTKLEDSAMYFCASDRGNQPQHFGDGTRLSIL.

V and J are TRBV4-1 and TRBJ2-3; TRBD1 is a possible D gene (5 bases). Germline CDR1 and CDR2: MGHRA and YSYEKL. Trimming cost V 4 bases and J 2 bases, with 16 bases left between them. CDR3 length: 16 residues. The CDR3 spells CASSLHRLGHTDTQYF. The CDR3, as DNA: TGCGCCAGCAGCCTCCACAGGCTCGGGCACACAGATACGCAGTATTTT.

J is TRBJ1-4 and V is TRBV2, with 7 bases fitting TRBD1. Trimming cost V 7 bases and J 12 bases; bases outside gene matches: 5. The length of the CDR3 is 11 residues. Germline V gene data show CDR1 as SNHLY and CDR2 as FYNNEI. The DNA for the CDR3 is TGTGCCAGCACGGGGACAGATCAACTGTTTTTT. Translation gives CASTGTDQLFF.

The chain has TRBV12-3 or TRBV12-4 and TRBJ1-2; TRBD1 matches 8 bases. The CDR3 loop spans 13 amino acids. V lost 7 bases and J lost 5; bases outside the gene matches: 6. Here the CDR3 DNA reads TGTGCCAGCACCAGGACAGGGATATATGGCTACACCTTC. It encodes CASTRTGIYGYTF.

V is TRBV18 and J is TRBJ2-5, with D hard to call. Trimming left V 3 bases short and J 2 bases short, with 7 bases between. The CDR3 length is 13 residues. Germline V gene data show CDR1 as KGHSH and CDR2 as LQKENI. The CDR3 sequence is CASSPSPQETQYF. The CDR3 nucleotides read TGTGCCAGCTCACCTTCCCCTCAAGAGACCCAGTACTTC. Combining the CDR3 with reference TRBV18 and TRBJ2-5 gives the whole variable domain NAGVMQNPRHLVRRRGQEARLRCSPMKGHSHVYWYRQLPEEGLKFMVYLQKENIIDESGMPKERFSAEFPKEGPSILRIQQVVRGDSAAYFCASSPSPQETQYFGPGTRLLVL.

The CDR3 DNA reads as TGTGCCAGCAGTGAATTGACAGGAGGGGGTAGCACTGAAGCTTTCTTT. Translation: CASSELTGGGSTEAFF. The chain recombines TRBV6-1 with TRBJ1-1; tentatively, D is TRBD1 (6 bases). The CDR3 length is 16 residues. V lost 2 bases and J 4 bases, leaving 17 bases between the germline ends. Germline V gives CDR1 MNHNS, CDR2 SASEGT.